Given below is one T cell receptor beta chain in context. TCRdb's copy holds only in-frame clones and misses some; the assay was immunoSEQ multiplex PCR. The table records 250,000 or so clones, around nine tenths of them present only once. Germline lookup yields CDR1 LNHDA and CDR2 SQIVND (reference sequence). The CDR3 spans 15 residues. V was clipped by 7 bases and J by 2 bases; unmatched bases: 6. Participants were placed into cohorts based on the clinical history they reported. All recovered Cohort 3 donors got two negative PCRs, got clearance, or saw symptom resolution. This sample is drawn from a study of blood T cell repertoires in COVID-19.

The specimen was PBMCs or T cells enriched from blood (not recorded which). This sequence originates from a woman between 50 and 59 years old who had recovered from COVID-19. The V gene is TRBV19, the J gene TRBJ2-1, with TRBD1 matching 9 bases. This CDR3 reads CASTSRDRAYNEQFF. The CDR3 nucleotides are TGTGCCAGTACCAGCCGGGACAGGGCCTACAATGAGCAGTTCTTC.